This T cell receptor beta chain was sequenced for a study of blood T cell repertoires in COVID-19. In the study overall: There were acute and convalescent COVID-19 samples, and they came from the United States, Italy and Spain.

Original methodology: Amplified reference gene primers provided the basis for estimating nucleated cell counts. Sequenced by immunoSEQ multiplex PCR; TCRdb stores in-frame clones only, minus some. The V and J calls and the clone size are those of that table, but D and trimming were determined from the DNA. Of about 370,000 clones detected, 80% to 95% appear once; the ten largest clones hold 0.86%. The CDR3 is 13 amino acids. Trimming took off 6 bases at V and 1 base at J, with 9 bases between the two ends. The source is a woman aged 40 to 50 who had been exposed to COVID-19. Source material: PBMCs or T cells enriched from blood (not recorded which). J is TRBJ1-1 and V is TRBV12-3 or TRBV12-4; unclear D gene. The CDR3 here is CASRPNRNTEAFF. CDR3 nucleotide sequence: TGTGCCAGCAGGCCGAACAGGAACACTGAAGCTTTCTTT.